The rows below give T cell receptor beta chains drawn from one sample of a study of T cell responses to AZD1222 COVID-19 vaccine. The protocol was immunoSEQ multiplex PCR, while the TCRdb copy is restricted to in-frame clones and leaves out a portion. The profile shows about 110,000 clones, approximately 94% of them singletons. Here the sequenced sample was peripheral blood, taken 28 days after the second AZD1222 dose. These receptor sequences come from an adult who received the AZD1222 COVID-19 vaccine. Each CDR3 is given with its conserved first and last residue. Fields, in order: J gene, V gene, CDR3 protein.

J: TRBJ1-5
V: TRBV10-3
CDR3: CAISGTGGQPQHF

J: TRBJ1-5
V: TRBV28
CDR3: CASTYYPEAGDNSNQPQHF

J: TRBJ2-5
V: TRBV29-1
CDR3: CSAAIETQYF

J: TRBJ2-3
V: TRBV5-8
CDR3: CASSLAGTSVTDTQYF

J: TRBJ1-2
V: TRBV19
CDR3: CASSVRDRENYGYTF

J: TRBJ1-1
V: TRBV10-3
CDR3: CAISVQGFNTEAFF

J: TRBJ1-1
V: TRBV18
CDR3: CASSPLRDDGEAFF

J: TRBJ1-5
V: TRBV12-5
CDR3: CASGYPSGTGPQHF

J: TRBJ2-3
V: TRBV5-1
CDR3: CASSPTSGGATDTQYF

J: TRBJ2-4
V: TRBV5-4
CDR3: CASSLAFGKNIQYF

J: TRBJ1-2
V: TRBV6-4
CDR3: CASGQSNYGYTF

J: TRBJ2-2
V: TRBV9
CDR3: CASTPGLPNTGELFF

J: TRBJ1-1
V: TRBV19
CDR3: CASSNGKGMNTEAFF

J: TRBJ1-2
V: TRBV7-9
CDR3: CASSANYGYTF

J: TRBJ1-2
V: TRBV5-1
CDR3: CASSGGSPYGYTF

J: TRBJ1-2
V: TRBV7-9
CDR3: CASSLEGGYGYTF

J: TRBJ2-7
V: TRBV10-3
CDR3: CAISGLAGGPYEQYF

J: TRBJ1-1
V: TRBV29-1
CDR3: CSVVSVENTEAFF

J: TRBJ2-1
V: TRBV9
CDR3: CASSPSPGRPRNEQFF

J: TRBJ1-1
V: TRBV28
CDR3: CASSFGTHEAFF

J: TRBJ1-2
V: TRBV3-1/TRBV3-2
CDR3: CASSQSSGPGYTF

J: TRBJ1-6
V: TRBV5-1
CDR3: CASSPQGEGNSPLHF

J: TRBJ2-3
V: TRBV11-2
CDR3: CASSPEGVVRFGDTQYF